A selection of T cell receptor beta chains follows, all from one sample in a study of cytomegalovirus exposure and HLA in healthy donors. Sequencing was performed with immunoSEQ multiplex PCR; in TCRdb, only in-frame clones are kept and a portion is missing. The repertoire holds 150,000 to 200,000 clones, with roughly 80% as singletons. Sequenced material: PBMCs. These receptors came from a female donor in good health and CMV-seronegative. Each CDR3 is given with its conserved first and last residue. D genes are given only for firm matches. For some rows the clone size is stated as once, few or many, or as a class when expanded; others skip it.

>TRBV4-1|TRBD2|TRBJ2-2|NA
CASSQQTSGGRNTGELFF
TGCGCCAGCAGCCAGCAGACTAGCGGGGGAAGGAACACCGGGGAGCTGTTTTTT
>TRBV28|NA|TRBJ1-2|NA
CASSITGNYGYTF
TGTGCCAGCAGCATAACAGGGAACTATGGCTACACCTTC
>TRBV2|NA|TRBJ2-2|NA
CASSLQGLGTGELFF
TGTGCCAGCAGCTTGCAGGGTCTGGGCACCGGGGAGCTGTTTTTT
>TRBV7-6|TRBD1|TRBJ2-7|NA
CASSLTGATYEQYF
TGTGCCAGCAGCTTGACAGGGGCTACCTACGAGCAGTACTTC
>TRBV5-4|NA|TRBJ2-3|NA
CASSLATSYTDTQYF
TGTGCCAGCAGCTTGGCCACTAGCTACACAGATACGCAGTATTTT
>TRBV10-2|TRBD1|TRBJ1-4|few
CANLQGAEEKLFF
TGCGCCAACCTACAGGGGGCGGAAGAAAAACTGTTTTTT
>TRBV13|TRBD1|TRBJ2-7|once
CASSSLTGTGAEQYF
TGTGCCAGCAGCTCCCTTACAGGGACAGGGGCCGAGCAGTACTTC
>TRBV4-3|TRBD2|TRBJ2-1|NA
CASSQVHSGEGLYNEQFF
TGCGCCAGCAGCCAAGTTCATAGCGGGGAGGGCCTTTACAATGAGCAGTTCTTC
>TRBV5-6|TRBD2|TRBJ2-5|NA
CASSLNGGAVSSETQYF
TGTGCCAGCAGCTTGAACGGGGGGGCTGTTTCTTCAGAGACCCAGTACTTC
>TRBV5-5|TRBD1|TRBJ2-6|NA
CASSRPQGETGANVLTF
TGTGCCAGCAGCCGTCCACAGGGGGAAACTGGGGCCAACGTCCTGACTTTC
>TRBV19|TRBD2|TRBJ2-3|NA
CASSTGLEIDTQYF
TGTGCCAGTAGTACCGGACTAGAGATAGATACGCAGTATTTT
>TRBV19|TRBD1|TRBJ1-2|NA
CASSLAGQGKIGLYGYTF
TGTGCCAGTAGTTTAGCTGGACAGGGCAAAATCGGTTTGTATGGCTACACCTTC
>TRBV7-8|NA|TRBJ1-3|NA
CASSSYRVPSPGNTIYF
TGTGCCAGCAGTTCCTACAGGGTTCCTTCTCCGGGAAACACCATATATTTT
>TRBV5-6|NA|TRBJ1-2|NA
CASSFWDSFYGYTF
TGTGCCAGCAGCTTCTGGGACTCGTTTTATGGCTACACCTTC